These 2 T cell receptor beta chains share one sample of origin, sequenced in a study of PD-1 blockade in classical Hodgkin lymphoma. TCRdb keeps only in-frame clones here, not all; method: immunoSEQ multiplex PCR. Seen here are more than 30,000 clones, over 60% observed once, and the top ten hold 15% to 20%. Relapse was seen in all patients after autologous stem cell transplantation, and brentuximab vedotin exposure was variable. The sequencing here drew on peripheral blood mononuclear cells (PBMCs), taken before the second cycle of nivolumab. All receptors derive from a human donor with classical Hodgkin lymphoma.

The chain carries TRBV7-2 and TRBJ2-3; D gene unclear. The CDR3 extends over 10 amino acids. In germline, CDR1 is SGHTA, CDR2 FQGNSA. V lost 9 bases to trimming and J lost 0 bases, with 1 base between them. The CDR3 is CASSTDTQYF. The CDR3 region has the DNA TGTGCCAGTAGCACAGATACGCAGTATTTT.

The J gene is TRBJ1-2, the V gene TRBV7-2, with no clear D. The germline V gene encodes CDR1 SGHTA and CDR2 FQGNSA. The CDR3 loop spans 12 amino acids. V lost 5 bases, J lost 3 bases, and 7 bases lay in between. This chain's CDR3 is CASSVADYGYTF. CDR3 nucleotide sequence: TGTGCCAGCAGCGTGGCCGACTATGGCTACACCTTC.